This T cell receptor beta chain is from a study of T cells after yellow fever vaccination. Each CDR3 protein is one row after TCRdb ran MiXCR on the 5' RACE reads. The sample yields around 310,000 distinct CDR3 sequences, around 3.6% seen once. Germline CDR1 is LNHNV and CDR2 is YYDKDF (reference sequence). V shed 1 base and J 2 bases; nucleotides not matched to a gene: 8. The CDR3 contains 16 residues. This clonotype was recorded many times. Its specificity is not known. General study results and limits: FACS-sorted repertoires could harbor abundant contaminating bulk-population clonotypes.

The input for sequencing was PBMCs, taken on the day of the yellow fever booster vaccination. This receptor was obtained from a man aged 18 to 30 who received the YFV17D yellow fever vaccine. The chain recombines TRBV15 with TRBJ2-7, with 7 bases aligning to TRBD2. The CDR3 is CATSRGTGGPTYEQYV. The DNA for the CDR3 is TGTGCCACCAGCAGAGGTACGGGGGGACCCACCTACGAGCAGTACGTC.